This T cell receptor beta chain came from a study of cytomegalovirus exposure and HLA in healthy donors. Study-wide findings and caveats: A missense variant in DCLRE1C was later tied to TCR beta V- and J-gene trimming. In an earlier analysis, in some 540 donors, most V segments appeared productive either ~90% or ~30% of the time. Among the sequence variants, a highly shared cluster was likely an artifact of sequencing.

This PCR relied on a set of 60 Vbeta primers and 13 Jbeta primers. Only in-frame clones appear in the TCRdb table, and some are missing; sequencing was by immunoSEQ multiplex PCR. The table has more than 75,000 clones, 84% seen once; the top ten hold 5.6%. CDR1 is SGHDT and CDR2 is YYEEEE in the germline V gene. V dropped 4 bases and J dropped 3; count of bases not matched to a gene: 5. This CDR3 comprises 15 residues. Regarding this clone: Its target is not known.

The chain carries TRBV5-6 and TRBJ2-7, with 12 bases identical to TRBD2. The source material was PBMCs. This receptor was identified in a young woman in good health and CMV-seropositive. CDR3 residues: CASSIGLAGNYEQYF. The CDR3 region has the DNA TGTGCCAGCAGCATCGGACTAGCGGGGAACTACGAGCAGTACTTC.